The rows below give T cell receptor beta chains drawn from one sample of a study of T cells after yellow fever vaccination. TCRdb analysed the 5' RACE reads with MiXCR anew, one entry per CDR3 protein. The sample records under 200,000 distinct CDR3 sequences, 5.5% to 7.5% being singletons. The material was CD4+ T cells sorted from PBMCs, obtained roughly 5 days after the first yellow fever vaccination. These receptors came from a man in his late teens or twenties who received the YFV17D yellow fever vaccine. Both conserved end residues are part of each CDR3. The D gene is left open where the match is weak. Expanded clones get a size class; other rows say once, few or many, or leave the size out.

CASSPRPGQGAKDTQYF	TGTGCCAGCAGCCCACGGCCGGGACAGGGGGCGAAGGATACGCAGTATTTT	NA	TRBD1	TRBV6-2/TRBV6-3	TRBJ2-3
CASSIPGLLNEQFF	TGTGCCAGCAGTATCCCCGGGCTCCTCAATGAGCAGTTCTTC	few	NA	TRBV2	TRBJ2-1
CASSILAGTGELFF	TGTGCCAGCAGCATACTAGCGGGGACCGGGGAGCTGTTTTTT	many	TRBD2	TRBV2	TRBJ2-2
CATSLSTPRETQYF	TGTGCCACCAGCTTGTCGACCCCGAGGGAGACCCAGTACTTC	NA	NA	TRBV15	TRBJ2-5
CASSLVRAYEQYF	TGTGCCAGCAGTTTGGTCAGGGCCTACGAGCAGTACTTC	many	NA	TRBV28	TRBJ2-7
CASSGLAGVPGELFF	TGCGCCAGCTCCGGACTAGCGGGGGTTCCCGGGGAGCTGTTTTTT	many	TRBD2	TRBV4-3	TRBJ2-2
CASSLMGGSDTGELFF	TGTGCCAGCAGCCTCATGGGGGGGTCCGACACCGGGGAGCTGTTTTTT	many	TRBD2	TRBV5-4	TRBJ2-2
CASSPPSRLAGNYEQYF	TGTGCCAGCTCACCACCGTCTCGGCTAGCGGGGAACTACGAGCAGTACTTC	many	TRBD2	TRBV18	TRBJ2-7
CASSLDRDSSSPLHF	TGTGCCAGCAGCTTAGACAGGGATTCCAGTTCACCCCTCCACTTT	many	NA	TRBV7-8	TRBJ1-6
CSAQTALTGELFF	TGCAGTGCTCAGACAGCTCTCACCGGGGAGCTGTTTTTT	few	NA	TRBV20-1	TRBJ2-2
CATSGTSGRHEQFF	TGCGCCACCAGCGGGACTAGCGGGAGGCATGAGCAGTTCTTC	NA	TRBD2	TRBV5-1	TRBJ2-1
CASSQGVGTNEKLFF	TGTGCCAGCAGCCAAGGGGTGGGAACTAATGAAAAACTGTTTTTT	many	NA	TRBV4-2	TRBJ1-4
CSDRQTPNYGYTF	TGCAGCGACCGACAGACGCCGAACTATGGCTACACCTTC	NA	NA	TRBV29-1	TRBJ1-2
CASSYSASGGDTQYF	TGTGCCAGCAGTTACTCGGCTAGCGGGGGGGATACGCAGTATTTT	few	TRBD2	TRBV6-5	TRBJ2-3
CASSLASGLNQPQHF	TGTGCCAGCAGCTTAGCGTCAGGACTCAATCAGCCCCAGCATTTT	many	NA	TRBV7-6	TRBJ1-5
CASSRQLAGGPSEQFF	TGTGCCAGCAGCCGTCAACTAGCGGGGGGGCCGAGTGAGCAGTTCTTC	many	TRBD2	TRBV7-2	TRBJ2-1
CASSLPGKNIQYF	TGTGCCAGCAGCTTGCCAGGGAAAAACATTCAGTACTTC	many	NA	TRBV5-6	TRBJ2-4
CSVATGGDGYTF	TGCAGCGTTGCAACAGGAGGAGATGGCTACACCTTC	few	NA	TRBV29-1	TRBJ1-2
CASSLEGAQFF	TGCGCCAGCAGCTTGGAAGGGGCGCAGTTCTTC	many	NA	TRBV5-1	TRBJ2-1
CASSFPRGGTEAFF	TGTGCCAGCAGCTTCCCCAGGGGAGGCACTGAAGCTTTCTTT	few	NA	TRBV11-2	TRBJ1-1
CSANRGRTEAFF	TGCAGCGCCAACAGGGGTCGGACTGAAGCTTTCTTT	many	TRBD1	TRBV29-1	TRBJ1-1
CASSLTGRGGYTF	TGTGCCAGCAGTTTGACAGGGAGGGGTGGCTACACCTTC	many	TRBD1	TRBV28	TRBJ1-2
CSVRRISSYEQYF	TGCAGCGTTCGACGGATTAGCTCCTACGAGCAGTACTTC	NA	NA	TRBV29-1	TRBJ2-7
CASTRTGGFSGANVLTF	TGTGCCAGCACCCGGACAGGGGGGTTCTCTGGGGCCAACGTCCTGACTTTC	NA	TRBD1	TRBV7-2	TRBJ2-6
CASSLAVGQQYGYTF	TGCGCCAGCAGCTTGGCCGTGGGACAGCAATACGGCTACACCTTC	few	TRBD1	TRBV5-1	TRBJ1-2
CSARGQSSGANVLTF	TGCAGTGCTAGGGGCCAAAGCTCTGGGGCCAACGTCCTGACTTTC	NA	NA	TRBV20-1	TRBJ2-6
CASSYWEGDQETQYF	TGTGCCAGCAGTTACTGGGAGGGGGACCAAGAGACCCAGTACTTC	many	NA	TRBV6-5	TRBJ2-5
CASSFSRGGNQPQHF	TGTGCCAGCAGTTTTTCACGGGGGGGGAATCAGCCCCAGCATTTT	few	NA	TRBV12-3/TRBV12-4	TRBJ1-5
CASSLDGGASNEKLFF	TGTGCCAGCAGCCTCGATGGGGGAGCTAGTAATGAAAAACTGTTTTTT	many	NA	TRBV7-2	TRBJ1-4
CASSSSFGDEKLFF	TGCGCCAGCAGCTCCTCCTTCGGGGATGAAAAACTGTTTTTT	few	NA	TRBV5-1	TRBJ1-4
CASSTKTGYNSPLHF	TGTGCCAGCAGCACTAAGACAGGGTATAATTCACCCCTCCACTTT	few	TRBD1	TRBV12-3/TRBV12-4	TRBJ1-6
CASSSYSVKPEAFF	TGTGCCAGCAGCTCCTACAGCGTAAAACCTGAAGCTTTCTTT	medium-sized	NA	TRBV7-8	TRBJ1-1
CASSPLGDRVYEQYF	TGTGCCAGTAGTCCCCTAGGGGACAGGGTGTACGAGCAGTACTTC	many	TRBD1	TRBV19	TRBJ2-7
CAWSPWTGDNSPLHF	TGTGCCTGGAGTCCCTGGACAGGGGACAATTCACCCCTCCACTTT	NA	TRBD1	TRBV30	TRBJ1-6
CASSSSRSNEQFF	TGTGCCAGCAGCTCCTCTAGGAGTAATGAGCAGTTCTTC	NA	NA	TRBV7-2	TRBJ2-1
CASSLGDYGKTQYF	TGTGCTAGCAGCTTGGGGGACTACGGGAAGACCCAGTACTTC	few	TRBD2	TRBV7-7	TRBJ2-5
CSARTGTYGYTF	TGCAGTGCTAGGACAGGGACCTATGGCTACACCTTC	NA	TRBD1	TRBV20-1	TRBJ1-2
CASSQYFSYNEQFF	TGCGCCAGCAGCCAATATTTCTCCTACAATGAGCAGTTCTTC	NA	NA	TRBV4-3	TRBJ2-1
CASSYRQNTEAFF	TGTGCCAGCAGTTACCGGCAGAACACTGAAGCTTTCTTT	many	NA	TRBV6-5	TRBJ1-1
CASSSPGTGDHNEQFF	TGTGCCAGCAGTTCCCCCGGGACAGGGGACCACAATGAGCAGTTCTTC	NA	TRBD1	TRBV6-2/TRBV6-3	TRBJ2-1
CASSLGLDTSIQYF	TGTGCCAGCAGCTTGGGGCTAGACACTTCTATTCAGTACTTC	many	NA	TRBV5-4	TRBJ2-4
CASSLERGQPQHF	TGTGCCAGCAGCTTGGAAAGGGGCCAGCCCCAGCATTTT	many	NA	TRBV5-6	TRBJ1-5
CSARERTGIWNEQFF	TGCAGTGCTAGGGAACGGACAGGTATATGGAACGAGCAGTTCTTC	many	TRBD1	TRBV20-1	TRBJ2-1
CASMIGGIGDTQYF	TGTGCCAGCATGATCGGGGGGATCGGTGATACGCAGTATTTT	many	TRBD2	TRBV6-2/TRBV6-3	TRBJ2-3
CASSWDRLVSPLHF	TGTGCCAGCAGCTGGGACAGGCTGGTTTCACCCCTCCACTTT	NA	TRBD1	TRBV11-2	TRBJ1-6